These 3 T cell receptor beta chains share one sample of origin, sequenced in a study of identical twins. TCRdb used MiXCR to reprocess the 5' RACE reads, holding one entry per CDR3 protein. Of about 490,000 distinct CDR3 sequences in the sample, 13% to 15% were seen once. These sequences were also reported in another study, on yellow fever vaccine responses in identical twins.

Sequenced sample: CD4+ T cells sorted from blood. The source of these receptors is a woman in her late teens or twenties in good health.

There are a few counts of this clonotype. The chain combines TRBV7-3 with TRBJ2-1; possible D gene TRBD2, 5 bases. The CDR3 runs 16 residues. V dropped 3 bases and J dropped 8 bases, with 20 bases sitting between them. The germline CDR1 and CDR2 sequences are SGHTA and FQGTGA. The CDR3 DNA follows: TGTGCCAGCAGCTTGGGAGCGCCCCCAACTTCTCATGAGCAGTTCTTC. Amino acids: CASSLGAPPTSHEQFF.

This clonotype was observed a few times. The V gene is TRBV5-1, the J gene TRBJ2-3; 12 bases align to TRBD1. Per the germline V gene, CDR1 is SGHRS and CDR2 is YFSETQ. With V trimmed by 1 base and J by 0 bases, 6 bases remained unmatched. There are 18 residues in the CDR3. The CDR3 DNA reads TGCGCCAGCAGCTTGTACGGGACAGGGGGCTGGAGCACAGATACGCAGTATTTT. The encoded protein is CASSLYGTGGWSTDTQYF.

This clonotype was picked up many times. This sequence joins TRBV5-1 and TRBJ2-5; D is unclear. V lost 4 bases and J lost 1, with 2 bases in between. Germline CDR1 SGHRS, CDR2 YFSETQ. The CDR3 runs 11 residues. DNA for the CDR3: TGCGCCAGCAGCATCCAAGAGACCCAGTACTTC. Protein product: CASSIQETQYF.